The rows below give T cell receptor beta chains drawn from one sample of a study of human T cells and chemical hapten exposure. TCRdb fed the RACE reads into MiXCR, producing one record per CDR3 protein. The data contain over 70,000 distinct CDR3 sequences, 6.5% to 10% of them singletons. The sample was whole blood, taken in connection with sensitization to the hapten diphenylcyclopropenone (DPC). These receptors came from a woman between 50 and 59 years old with alopecia areata. Some clones in this sample may be carry-over from other donors' samples. Both conserved end residues are part of each CDR3.

>TRBV28
CASSRDSSYEQYF
>TRBV20-1
CSARPSGTSTDTQYF
>TRBV29-1
CSVGSARYNEQYF
>TRBV29-1
CSVGRTSGTDTQYF
>TRBV3-1
CASSPMGSPLHF
>TRBV20-1
CSAGTSFNSPLHF
>TRBV7-9
CASSPWGRTGGLELNEAFF
>TRBV11-3
CASSPRTNQPQHF
>TRBV6-5
CASQSSGANVLTF
>TRBV10-3
CAISDSSAGGLSSGANVLTF
>TRBV5-6
CASSFGQSWNTGELFF
>TRBV7-2
CASSRGTGGTSNQPQHF
>TRBV5-6
CASSVQVHTEAFF
>TRBV2
CASSPSGGRPREQYF
>TRBV6-1
CASKIGGLNTEAFF
>TRBV7-2
CASSLVAEQFF
>TRBV7-4
CASSSTAGTAGGKLFF
>TRBV20-1
CSARDLLAGSYEQYF
>TRBV29-1
CSVEETGAGNTIYF
>TRBV7-8
CASSLVTSGAPPHF
>TRBV7-2
CATSDMSYEQYF
>TRBV3-1
CASSQSLAGLNF
>TRBV10-3
CAISNRDGLVRTQYF
>TRBV5-1
CASSLDPQGSNSPLHF
>TRBV5-4
CASSGSGGPLEQYF
>TRBV5-1
CASTTDLSSYEQYF
>TRBV3-1
CASSPSPGRNNYGYTF
>TRBV9
CASSVNVNTEAFF
>TRBV15
CATSRYSSGEQFF
>TRBV20-1
CSAGTGAKDPFF
>TRBV4-2
CASSQDVGGYGYTF
>TRBV6-2/TRBV6-3
CASSYSYNEQFF
>TRBV29-1
CSVQGQRIAKNIQYF
>TRBV12-3/TRBV12-4
CASSQNLGEQYF
>TRBV12-3/TRBV12-4
CASSLAGQGLQETQYF
>TRBV6-1
CASTRTWNTEAFF
>TRBV5-6
CASSLGGNTGELFF
>TRBV12-3/TRBV12-4
CASSPTGRGNGYTF
>TRBV28
CASSPTVGGGAYEQYF
>TRBV28
CASGAAGGGWETQYF
>TRBV27
CASSSRGNQPQHF
>TRBV6-2/TRBV6-3
CASIQDRGTYEQYF
>TRBV10-2
CASSEDEPEAFF
>TRBV5-6
CASNLLAGYEQYF
>TRBV20-1
CSARDPRGEQYF
>TRBV29-1
CSAQTQGKAYNEQFF
>TRBV13
CASSSDRLSTDTQYF
>TRBV3-1
CASSQERAQYF
>TRBV7-2
CASSRLAGGDTQYF
>TRBV3-1
CASRGRGRVYNEQFF
>TRBV19
CASSPSGGDSPLHF
>TRBV20-1
CSASVSGTASSYNSPLHF
>TRBV10-3
CAISESRAAVNEKLFF
>TRBV29-1
CSVGEGTGAKSNTEAFF